This T cell receptor (beta chain) was retrieved from a study of early T cells in non-severe SARS-CoV-2 infection. This clonotype was recorded a few times. The CDR3 is made up of 16 amino acids. Germline V gene sequence: CDR1 SGHAT, CDR2 FQNNGV. Unmatched junction bases numbered 21, after V lost 8 bases and J lost 8 bases. TCRdb re-called the 5' RACE reads through MiXCR, storing one row per CDR3 protein. The data contain some 64,000 distinct CDR3 sequences, 13% of them singletons. This clonotype was sampled from an adult who was a healthcare worker with PCR-confirmed SARS-CoV-2 infection or an uninfected control (not recorded which). The sample was whole blood. This chain uses TRBV11-2 with TRBJ2-7, with 7 bases fitting TRBD2. The CDR3, as DNA: TGTGCCAGCCGAGGGGTAAGCGGGACCTTAAGCAGGAAGCAGTACTTC. The encoded protein is CASRGVSGTLSRKQYF.